These 4 T cell receptor beta chains were sequenced from one sample in a study of spatial heterogeneity in lung cancer. Described time point: sample taken at primary tumor resection. In TCRdb, the 5' RACE reads were re-called with MiXCR into one record per CDR3 protein. The table lists approximately 15,000 distinct CDR3 sequences, 4.7% of them singletons. Study findings and constraints: It was found that expanded intratumoral alpha and beta TCR counts tracked tumor mutation counts.

Antigens for these TCRs are unknown. Sequencing was performed on lung tumor tissue, taken at surgery. All receptors come from a female donor with early-stage non-small cell lung cancer.

This clonotype has at least ten counts. Since it is a stray read in a library aimed at alpha chains, this beta chain has a size that is not meaningful. This chain uses TRBV4-3 with TRBJ1-2; D is ambiguous. This CDR3 spans 15 amino acids. V was pared by 2 bases and J by 7 bases, with 17 bases between. Per the germline V gene, CDR1 is LGHNA and CDR2 is YSLEER. The CDR3: CASSQTTRTVSGYTF. The CDR3 nucleotides read TGCGCCAGCAGCCAAACGACGCGGACCGTGAGTGGCTACACCTTC.

Ten or more counts support this clonotype. For a library built for alpha chains, this beta chain is a stray read; little rests on its size. The chain combines TRBV6-2 or TRBV6-3 with TRBJ2-6; D not resolved. The CDR3 contains 15 residues. Looked up from germline, CDR1 is MNHEY and CDR2 is SVGEGT. Trimming pared 2 bases from V and 1 base from J, leaving 6 bases between. CDR3 loop: CASSYGISGANVLTF. The CDR3 nucleotides read TGTGCCAGCAGTTACGGGATATCTGGGGCCAACGTCCTGACTTTC.

There are a few counts of this clonotype. The library was prepared for alpha chains; this beta chain is a stray read, so its frequency means little. The chain joins TRBV6-6 to TRBJ2-3; a weak D match, TRBD2 (6 bases). Looked up from germline, CDR1 is MNHNY and CDR2 is SVGAGI (reference sequence). V was cut by 0 bases and J by 5 bases, with 18 bases left in between. The CDR3 is 17 amino acids. CDR3 DNA sequence: TGTGCCAGCAGTTACTCCATCGGGGTTGGAGGGGTAGATACGCAGTATTTT. Protein sequence: CASSYSIGVGGVDTQYF.

This clonotype is deemed medium-sized (0.01 to 0.1%). Little can be read into the size of this beta chain, an off-target read in a library designed for alpha chains. This chain uses TRBV20-1 with TRBJ2-1; 11 bases line up with TRBD2. Losses at the gene ends were 5 bases for V and 6 bases for J; bases not matched to a gene: 9. Germline assignment: CDR1 DFQATT and CDR2 SNEGSKA (reference sequence). The CDR3 covers 15 residues. CDR3: CSASMTSGVLNEQFF. The CDR3 nucleotides read TGCAGTGCTTCTATGACTAGCGGGGTCCTCAATGAGCAGTTCTTC.